This is a list of T cell receptor beta chains from one sample in a study of Ad26.COV2.S vaccination and SARS-CoV-2 variants. Using immunoSEQ multiplex PCR, the repertoire was profiled, and TCRdb retains in-frame clones only, with some absent. The data hold 300,000 to 500,000 clones, with roughly nine tenths observed a single time. The material sequenced was peripheral blood, taken in a trial of Ad26.COV2.S vaccine versus placebo. These TCRs come from a person aged 18-60 years who received the Ad26.COV2.S COVID-19 vaccine or a placebo. CDR3s include the opening cysteine and the closing phenylalanine or tryptophan. A D gene is named only where the DNA matches it firmly. A row's size may be missing; if present it is once, few, many or a size class.

>.|.|TRBJ1-1|TRBV30
TGTGCCTGGAGTGTACGGGATGAAGCTTTCTTT
CAWSVRDEAFF
>TRBD2|.|TRBJ2-1|TRBV6-2/TRBV6-3
TGTGCCAGCAGTTACCGACTAGCGGGGGGGTATGAGCAGTTCTTC
CASSYRLAGGYEQFF
>TRBD2|once|TRBJ2-7|TRBV7-8
TGTGCCAGCAGCGGAAGACGACTAGCTCCCTCCCACGAGCAGTACTTC
CASSGRRLAPSHEQYF
>TRBD1|.|TRBJ2-7|TRBV18
TGTGCCAGCTCACCACCGAGGACAGGGCGTACCGAGCAGTACTTC
CASSPPRTGRTEQYF
>.|once|TRBJ1-5|TRBV4-1
TGCGCCAGCAGCCCACAGGGTTTCGGTCAGCCCCAGCATTTT
CASSPQGFGQPQHF
>.|.|TRBJ2-6|TRBV7-9
TGTGCCAGCAGCCCCTCAACGGCCCCTTCTGGGGCCAACGTCCTGACTTTC
CASSPSTAPSGANVLTF
>.|.|TRBJ2-3|TRBV2
TGTGCCAGCAGTCCAGACGGACTACTCACAGATACGCAGTATTTT
CASSPDGLLTDTQYF
>.|.|TRBJ1-1|TRBV27
TGTGCCAGCAGTTTATCCTCAGCATCGAACACTGAAGCTTTCTTT
CASSLSSASNTEAFF
>.|.|TRBJ2-3|TRBV7-9
TGTGCCAGCAGCGCTGGTAAGCTGCGGGGGCCAAACACAGATACGCAGTATTTT
CASSAGKLRGPNTDTQYF
>.|.|TRBJ1-2|TRBV6-2/TRBV6-3
TGTGCCAGCAGTTCTACAGGGTTTTATGGCTACACCTTC
CASSSTGFYGYTF
>.|once|TRBJ1-1|TRBV5-4
TGTGCCAGCAGCCCCAACACGAACACTGAAGCTTTCTTT
CASSPNTNTEAFF
>.|.|TRBJ2-1|TRBV2
TGTGCCAACGTAGGGACCTACAATGAGCAGTTCTTC
CANVGTYNEQFF
>TRBD2|once|TRBJ2-3|TRBV4-2
TGTGCCAGCAGCCAAGATAATGGGGGGGGCACAGATACGCAGTATTTT
CASSQDNGGGTDTQYF
>.|.|TRBJ2-2|TRBV6-5
TGTGCCAGCAGTTACCGCACAGCGACCGGGGAGCTGTTTTTT
CASSYRTATGELFF
>TRBD1|.|TRBJ1-1|TRBV9
TGTGCCAGCAGCCCCCGACAGGGAAGCAGGGATACTGAAGCTTTCTTT
CASSPRQGSRDTEAFF
>.|few|TRBJ1-2|TRBV4-2
TGTGCCAGCAGCCAAGATGGACTCAGCTATGGCTACACCTTC
CASSQDGLSYGYTF
>.|.|TRBJ1-1|TRBV30
TGTGCCTGGAGCGGGGGGTGGGACACTGAAGCTTTCTTT
CAWSGGWDTEAFF
>TRBD2|.|TRBJ2-1|TRBV29-1
TGCAGCGCTGGGAGCCACACACTCGGACTAGCGGGACACCGAGAGAGCTCCTACAATGAGCAGTTCTTC
CSAGSHTLGLAGHRESSYNEQFF
>.|.|TRBJ2-4|TRBV3-1/TRBV3-2
TGTGCCAGCAGCCAATGGGGCCCCCAAAACATTCAGTACTTC
CASSQWGPQNIQYF
>.|.|TRBJ1-6|TRBV4-1
TGCGCCAGCAGCCAACCGGGGAGTTCACCCCTCCACTTT
CASSQPGSSPLHF
>.|.|TRBJ1-3|TRBV29-1
TGCAGCGCTACGGACGGAAACACCATATATTTT
CSATDGNTIYF
>TRBD2|.|TRBJ2-1|TRBV10-3
TGTGCCATCGGCCGAGCGGCCGGGACTAGCGGCAATGAGCAGTTCTTC
CAIGRAAGTSGNEQFF
>TRBD1|once|TRBJ2-3|TRBV18
TGTGCCAGCTCACCCAATACAGGGGGCGTGAGAGATACGCAGTATTTT
CASSPNTGGVRDTQYF
>.|few|TRBJ1-1|TRBV18
TGTGCCAGCTCACCGAGCAGGACGAACACTGAAGCTTTCTTT
CASSPSRTNTEAFF
>.|.|TRBJ1-2|TRBV6-5
TGTGCCAGCAGTTACTCAAGGGTGAGGGGCTATGGCTACACCTTC
CASSYSRVRGYGYTF
>TRBD2|.|TRBJ2-7|TRBV6-5
TGTGCCAGCAGTATACTAGCGGGGGCCCTCTACGAGCAGTACTTC
CASSILAGALYEQYF
>.|once|TRBJ2-2|TRBV5-1
TGCGCCAGCCGGGGCAGTGCGAACACCGGGGAGCTGTTTTTT
CASRGSANTGELFF
>.|.|TRBJ1-2|TRBV7-9
TGTGCCAGCAGCTTAGGGGTAAACACCTATGGCTACACCTTC
CASSLGVNTYGYTF
>.|once|TRBJ2-7|TRBV28
TGTGCCAGCAGTGGGGGGACAGCCTCCTACGAGCAGTACTTC
CASSGGTASYEQYF
>.|.|TRBJ2-3|TRBV19
TGTGCCAGTAGTATAGGGGAGACTTGGGGGGCAGATACGCAGTATTTT
CASSIGETWGADTQYF
>.|.|TRBJ1-3|TRBV10-3
TGTGCCATCAGTGAGTCGAAGGGAGCTGGAAACACCATATATTTT
CAISESKGAGNTIYF
>TRBD2|.|TRBJ2-7|TRBV7-7
TGTGCTAGCAGCTTAGGGGAGGGTGGCGAGCAGTACTTC
CASSLGEGGEQYF
>TRBD1|.|TRBJ1-1|TRBV19
TGTGCCAGTAGTCGGTACAGGGGCTCGAACACTGAAGCTTTCTTT
CASSRYRGSNTEAFF
>.|.|TRBJ2-3|TRBV6-6
TGTGCCAGCAGTCCAGGTGATACGCAGTATTTT
CASSPGDTQYF
>.|.|TRBJ2-3|TRBV5-6
TGTGCCAGCAGCTTGCCCATTATCAGCACAGATACGCAGTATTTT
CASSLPIISTDTQYF
>.|.|TRBJ1-2|TRBV7-9
TGTGCCAGCAGTTCCTGGACGTTATATGGCTACACCTTC
CASSSWTLYGYTF
>.|.|TRBJ1-5|TRBV28
TGTGCCAGCAGTCCGGGACACCCGCCCCAGCATTTT
CASSPGHPPQHF